This T cell receptor beta chain was profiled in a study of identical twins. General observations from the study: Zero-insertion analyses might be partly confounded by invariant T cells like MAIT and iNKT.

The germline gives CDR1 SGHRS, CDR2 YFSETQ. V gave up 0 bases and J gave up 5 bases; unmatched junction bases: 12. This CDR3 is 17 amino acids long. Template switching supplied a universal primer site; unique molecular identifiers were carried on the cDNA. Each CDR3 protein is one row after TCRdb ran MiXCR on the 5' RACE reads. The table has 250,000 or so distinct CDR3 sequences, 5.5% to 7% seen once. This clonotype was picked up many times. The antigen is undetermined. Every one of the donors was a healthy Caucasian. Separately, the same data were catalogued under a study of yellow fever vaccine responses in identical twins. Per that study: Twins' T cell vaccine responses reportedly looked partly convergent, partly personalized.

This TCR was sampled from a young woman in good health. This sequence joins TRBV5-1 and TRBJ2-5; 8 positions match TRBD1. Sequenced input: memory (CD45RO+) T cells sorted from blood. CDR3 in amino acids: CASSLARTGFRRETQYF. CDR3 sequence (DNA): TGCGCCAGCAGCTTGGCCCGGACAGGGTTCCGACGGGAGACCCAGTACTTC.